The subject of this entry is one TCR beta chain. TCR sequencing covered three patients who responded to pembrolizumab. Clones were read by immunoSEQ multiplex PCR, and TCRdb kept only the in-frame ones, dropping some. The sample comprises around 25,000 clones, 65% to 85% of which are singletons, and around 21% rests with the top ten. Trimming stripped 4 bases from V and 0 bases from J, with 10 bases between. The CDR3 is 14 amino acids. Germline assignment: CDR1 SGHNT and CDR2 YYREEE (reference sequence). The data stem from a study of PD-1 blockade in mismatch repair-deficient tumors. Study details: Patients had approximately 11 mismatch repair-deficient cancer types and were previously treated and progressing.

The chain employs TRBV5-4 and TRBJ1-1; D ambiguous. The sequenced sample was peripheral blood, obtained 12 weeks after starting pembrolizumab. The origin of this receptor is an adult with mismatch repair-deficient cancer. The CDR3 is CASSLRTVNTEAFF. CDR3 DNA sequence: TGTGCCAGCAGCCTGCGGACGGTGAACACTGAAGCTTTCTTT. The full variable domain, in which reference TRBV5-4 and TRBJ1-1 provide the parts outside the CDR3, is ETGVTQSPTHLIKTRGQQVTLRCSSQSGHNTVSWYQQALGQGPQFIFQYYREEENGRGNFPPRFSGLQFPNYSSELNVNALELDDSALYLCASSLRTVNTEAFFGQGTRLTVV.